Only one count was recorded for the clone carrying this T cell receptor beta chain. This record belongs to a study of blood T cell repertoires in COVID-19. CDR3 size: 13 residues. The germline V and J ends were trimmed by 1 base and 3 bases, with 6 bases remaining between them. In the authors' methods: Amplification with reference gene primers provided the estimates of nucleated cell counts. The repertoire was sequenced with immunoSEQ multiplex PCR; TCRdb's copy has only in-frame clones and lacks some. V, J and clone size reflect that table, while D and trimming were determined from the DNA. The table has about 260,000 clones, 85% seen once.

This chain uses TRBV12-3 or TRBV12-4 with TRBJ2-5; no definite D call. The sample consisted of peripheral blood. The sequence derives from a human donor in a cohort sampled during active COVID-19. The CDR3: CASSLGGKETQYF. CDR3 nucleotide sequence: TGTGCCAGCAGTTTAGGCGGCAAAGAGACCCAGTACTTC.